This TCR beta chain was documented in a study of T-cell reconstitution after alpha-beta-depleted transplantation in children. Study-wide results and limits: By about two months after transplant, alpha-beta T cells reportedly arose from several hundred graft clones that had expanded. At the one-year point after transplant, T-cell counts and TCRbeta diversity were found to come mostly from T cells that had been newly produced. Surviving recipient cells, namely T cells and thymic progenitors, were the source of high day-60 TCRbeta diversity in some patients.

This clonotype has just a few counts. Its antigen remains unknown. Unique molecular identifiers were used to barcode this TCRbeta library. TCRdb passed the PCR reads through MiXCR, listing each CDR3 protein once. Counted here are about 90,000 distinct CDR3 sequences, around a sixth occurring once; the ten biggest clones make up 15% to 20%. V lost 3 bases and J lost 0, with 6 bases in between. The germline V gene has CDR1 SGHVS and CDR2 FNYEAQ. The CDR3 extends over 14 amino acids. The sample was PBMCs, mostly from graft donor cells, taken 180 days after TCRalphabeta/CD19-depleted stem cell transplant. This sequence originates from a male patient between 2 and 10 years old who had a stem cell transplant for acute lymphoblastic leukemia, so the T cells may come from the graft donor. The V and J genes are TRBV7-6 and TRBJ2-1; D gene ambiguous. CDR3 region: CASSFRGSYNEQFF. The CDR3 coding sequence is TGTGCCAGCAGCTTCCGTGGCTCCTACAATGAGCAGTTCTTC.